These T cell receptor beta chains were read from a single sample in a study of shared clonotypes between healthy human individuals. Libraries were prepared by immunoSEQ multiplex PCR; TCRdb keeps only in-frame clonotypes and omits some of them. The sample yields about 650,000 clones, around 95% seen once. Sequenced input: naive CD8+ T cells sorted from blood. The receptor source for this set is a woman aged 25 to 39 in good health. CDR3s include the opening cysteine and the closing phenylalanine or tryptophan. Fields, in order: clone size, V gene, D gene, J gene, CDR3 protein, CDR3 DNA. The D gene is left open where the match is weak. Not every row has a clone size; where given, it reads once, few, many or a size class.

>-|TRBV4-2|TRBD2|TRBJ2-1
CASSPLAGGKNEQFF
TGTGCCAGCAGCCCTCTAGCGGGAGGAAAAAATGAGCAGTTCTTC
>-|TRBV21-1|-|TRBJ2-7
CASRKLAGVVGPYEQYF
TGTGCCAGCAGGAAACTAGCGGGAGTAGTAGGACCCTACGAGCAGTACTTC
>once|TRBV16|-|TRBJ1-2
CASSHGPSLNYGYTF
TGTGCCAGCAGCCATGGCCCCAGCCTTAACTATGGCTACACCTTC
>once|TRBV28|-|TRBJ2-2
CASSPSLSGTGELFF
TGTGCCAGCAGTCCTTCCCTCTCTGGGACCGGGGAGCTGTTTTTT
>-|TRBV7-9|-|TRBJ2-7
CASSPGMGGASYEQYF
TGTGCCAGCAGCCCGGGGATGGGGGGTGCCTCCTACGAGCAGTACTTC
>-|TRBV5-1|-|TRBJ2-7
CASRKDIPGPRGFSEQYF
TGCGCCAGCAGAAAGGACATCCCGGGACCCCGAGGGTTCTCCGAGCAGTACTTC
>-|TRBV27|-|TRBJ2-7
CASSITSGFYEQYF
TGTGCCAGCAGTATAACCTCGGGATTTTACGAGCAGTACTTC
>-|TRBV27|TRBD1|TRBJ2-7
CASSLMLTGQGSIKTYEQYF
TGTGCCAGCAGTTTAATGTTGACTGGACAGGGGTCGATAAAAACCTACGAGCAGTACTTC
>-|TRBV2|-|TRBJ1-1
CASSEVQAGAFF
TGTGCCAGCAGTGAGGTCCAGGCCGGCGCTTTCTTT
>-|TRBV5-1|TRBD2|TRBJ2-7
CASSPGLAAYEQYF
TGCGCCAGCAGCCCGGGACTAGCGGCCTACGAGCAGTACTTC
>-|TRBV28|TRBD1|TRBJ1-5
CASSPGDRGRQPQHF
TGTGCCAGCAGTCCAGGCGACAGGGGGAGGCAGCCCCAGCATTTT
>-|TRBV7-9|-|TRBJ1-2
CASSPPGTAAGGYTF
TGTGCCAGCAGCCCACCCGGGACGGCGGCTGGAGGCTACACCTTC
>-|TRBV27|TRBD1|TRBJ2-7
CASSARQGLYEQYF
TGTGCCAGCAGTGCTAGACAGGGGTTGTACGAGCAGTACTTC
>-|TRBV7-3|TRBD1|TRBJ2-4
CASSSDRGIQYF
TGTGCCAGCAGCTCGGACAGGGGGATTCAGTACTTC
>-|TRBV7-3|-|TRBJ2-3
CASSLKPWGPDTQYF
TGTGCCAGCAGCTTAAAGCCTTGGGGACCAGATACGCAGTATTTT
>-|TRBV5-6|-|TRBJ2-7
CASSLAQGNEQYF
TGTGCCAGCAGCTTGGCCCAGGGCAACGAGCAGTACTTC
>-|TRBV28|-|TRBJ1-5
CASTVPFGNQPQHF
TGTGCCAGCACCGTCCCCTTTGGCAATCAGCCCCAGCATTTT
>-|TRBV28|-|TRBJ1-5
CASKPLTGSLQPQHF
TGTGCCAGCAAACCGTTAACAGGGTCCTTACAGCCCCAGCATTTT
>few|TRBV6-5|-|TRBJ1-1
CASSYFEGNTEAFF
TGTGCCAGCAGTTACTTCGAGGGGAACACTGAAGCTTTCTTT
>-|TRBV5-1|-|TRBJ2-1
CASSLVGAYNEQFF
TGCGCCAGCAGCTTGGTGGGGGCCTACAATGAGCAGTTCTTC
>-|TRBV13|TRBD1|TRBJ1-2
CASSSGQSHYGYTF
TGTGCCAGCAGCTCGGGACAGTCACACTATGGCTACACCTTC
>once|TRBV27|-|TRBJ2-7
CASSFGDRTYEQYF
TGTGCCAGCAGTTTCGGAGACAGAACCTACGAGCAGTACTTC
>-|TRBV7-3|-|TRBJ2-3
CASSLVELDTQYF
TGTGCCAGCAGCTTAGTGGAGTTAGATACGCAGTATTTT
>once|TRBV19|-|TRBJ2-7
CASSASLTSYEQYF
TGTGCCAGTAGTGCTAGCTTAACCTCCTACGAGCAGTACTTC
>-|TRBV7-9|-|TRBJ2-7
CASSLDQGTAYEQYF
TGTGCCAGCAGCTTAGACCAGGGCACCGCCTACGAGCAGTACTTC
>once|TRBV7-8|TRBD2|TRBJ2-5
CASSPRLGGKETQYF
TGTGCCAGCAGCCCAAGGTTGGGGGGGAAAGAGACCCAGTACTTC
>once|TRBV6-1|-|TRBJ2-7
CASSVGAHEQYF
TGTGCCAGCAGTGTGGGGGCCCACGAGCAGTACTTC
>once|TRBV28|TRBD2|TRBJ2-3
CASSGTSGTDTQYF
TGTGCCAGCAGCGGGACTAGCGGCACAGATACGCAGTATTTT